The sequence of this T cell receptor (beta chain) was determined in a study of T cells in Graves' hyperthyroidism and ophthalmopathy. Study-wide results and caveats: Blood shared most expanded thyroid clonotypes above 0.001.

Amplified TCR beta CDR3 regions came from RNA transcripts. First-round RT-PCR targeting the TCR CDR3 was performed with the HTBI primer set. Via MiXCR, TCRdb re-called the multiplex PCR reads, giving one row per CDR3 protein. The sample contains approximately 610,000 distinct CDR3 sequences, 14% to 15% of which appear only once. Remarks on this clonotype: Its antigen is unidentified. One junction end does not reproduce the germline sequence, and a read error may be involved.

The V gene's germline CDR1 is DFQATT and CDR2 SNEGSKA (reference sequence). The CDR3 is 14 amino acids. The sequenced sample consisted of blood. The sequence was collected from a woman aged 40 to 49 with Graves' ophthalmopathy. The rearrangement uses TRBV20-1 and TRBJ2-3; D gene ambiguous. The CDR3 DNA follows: TGCAGTGCTCTCAAGTTCGGAGATACAGTTACGCAGTATTTT. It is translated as CSALKFGDTVTQYF.